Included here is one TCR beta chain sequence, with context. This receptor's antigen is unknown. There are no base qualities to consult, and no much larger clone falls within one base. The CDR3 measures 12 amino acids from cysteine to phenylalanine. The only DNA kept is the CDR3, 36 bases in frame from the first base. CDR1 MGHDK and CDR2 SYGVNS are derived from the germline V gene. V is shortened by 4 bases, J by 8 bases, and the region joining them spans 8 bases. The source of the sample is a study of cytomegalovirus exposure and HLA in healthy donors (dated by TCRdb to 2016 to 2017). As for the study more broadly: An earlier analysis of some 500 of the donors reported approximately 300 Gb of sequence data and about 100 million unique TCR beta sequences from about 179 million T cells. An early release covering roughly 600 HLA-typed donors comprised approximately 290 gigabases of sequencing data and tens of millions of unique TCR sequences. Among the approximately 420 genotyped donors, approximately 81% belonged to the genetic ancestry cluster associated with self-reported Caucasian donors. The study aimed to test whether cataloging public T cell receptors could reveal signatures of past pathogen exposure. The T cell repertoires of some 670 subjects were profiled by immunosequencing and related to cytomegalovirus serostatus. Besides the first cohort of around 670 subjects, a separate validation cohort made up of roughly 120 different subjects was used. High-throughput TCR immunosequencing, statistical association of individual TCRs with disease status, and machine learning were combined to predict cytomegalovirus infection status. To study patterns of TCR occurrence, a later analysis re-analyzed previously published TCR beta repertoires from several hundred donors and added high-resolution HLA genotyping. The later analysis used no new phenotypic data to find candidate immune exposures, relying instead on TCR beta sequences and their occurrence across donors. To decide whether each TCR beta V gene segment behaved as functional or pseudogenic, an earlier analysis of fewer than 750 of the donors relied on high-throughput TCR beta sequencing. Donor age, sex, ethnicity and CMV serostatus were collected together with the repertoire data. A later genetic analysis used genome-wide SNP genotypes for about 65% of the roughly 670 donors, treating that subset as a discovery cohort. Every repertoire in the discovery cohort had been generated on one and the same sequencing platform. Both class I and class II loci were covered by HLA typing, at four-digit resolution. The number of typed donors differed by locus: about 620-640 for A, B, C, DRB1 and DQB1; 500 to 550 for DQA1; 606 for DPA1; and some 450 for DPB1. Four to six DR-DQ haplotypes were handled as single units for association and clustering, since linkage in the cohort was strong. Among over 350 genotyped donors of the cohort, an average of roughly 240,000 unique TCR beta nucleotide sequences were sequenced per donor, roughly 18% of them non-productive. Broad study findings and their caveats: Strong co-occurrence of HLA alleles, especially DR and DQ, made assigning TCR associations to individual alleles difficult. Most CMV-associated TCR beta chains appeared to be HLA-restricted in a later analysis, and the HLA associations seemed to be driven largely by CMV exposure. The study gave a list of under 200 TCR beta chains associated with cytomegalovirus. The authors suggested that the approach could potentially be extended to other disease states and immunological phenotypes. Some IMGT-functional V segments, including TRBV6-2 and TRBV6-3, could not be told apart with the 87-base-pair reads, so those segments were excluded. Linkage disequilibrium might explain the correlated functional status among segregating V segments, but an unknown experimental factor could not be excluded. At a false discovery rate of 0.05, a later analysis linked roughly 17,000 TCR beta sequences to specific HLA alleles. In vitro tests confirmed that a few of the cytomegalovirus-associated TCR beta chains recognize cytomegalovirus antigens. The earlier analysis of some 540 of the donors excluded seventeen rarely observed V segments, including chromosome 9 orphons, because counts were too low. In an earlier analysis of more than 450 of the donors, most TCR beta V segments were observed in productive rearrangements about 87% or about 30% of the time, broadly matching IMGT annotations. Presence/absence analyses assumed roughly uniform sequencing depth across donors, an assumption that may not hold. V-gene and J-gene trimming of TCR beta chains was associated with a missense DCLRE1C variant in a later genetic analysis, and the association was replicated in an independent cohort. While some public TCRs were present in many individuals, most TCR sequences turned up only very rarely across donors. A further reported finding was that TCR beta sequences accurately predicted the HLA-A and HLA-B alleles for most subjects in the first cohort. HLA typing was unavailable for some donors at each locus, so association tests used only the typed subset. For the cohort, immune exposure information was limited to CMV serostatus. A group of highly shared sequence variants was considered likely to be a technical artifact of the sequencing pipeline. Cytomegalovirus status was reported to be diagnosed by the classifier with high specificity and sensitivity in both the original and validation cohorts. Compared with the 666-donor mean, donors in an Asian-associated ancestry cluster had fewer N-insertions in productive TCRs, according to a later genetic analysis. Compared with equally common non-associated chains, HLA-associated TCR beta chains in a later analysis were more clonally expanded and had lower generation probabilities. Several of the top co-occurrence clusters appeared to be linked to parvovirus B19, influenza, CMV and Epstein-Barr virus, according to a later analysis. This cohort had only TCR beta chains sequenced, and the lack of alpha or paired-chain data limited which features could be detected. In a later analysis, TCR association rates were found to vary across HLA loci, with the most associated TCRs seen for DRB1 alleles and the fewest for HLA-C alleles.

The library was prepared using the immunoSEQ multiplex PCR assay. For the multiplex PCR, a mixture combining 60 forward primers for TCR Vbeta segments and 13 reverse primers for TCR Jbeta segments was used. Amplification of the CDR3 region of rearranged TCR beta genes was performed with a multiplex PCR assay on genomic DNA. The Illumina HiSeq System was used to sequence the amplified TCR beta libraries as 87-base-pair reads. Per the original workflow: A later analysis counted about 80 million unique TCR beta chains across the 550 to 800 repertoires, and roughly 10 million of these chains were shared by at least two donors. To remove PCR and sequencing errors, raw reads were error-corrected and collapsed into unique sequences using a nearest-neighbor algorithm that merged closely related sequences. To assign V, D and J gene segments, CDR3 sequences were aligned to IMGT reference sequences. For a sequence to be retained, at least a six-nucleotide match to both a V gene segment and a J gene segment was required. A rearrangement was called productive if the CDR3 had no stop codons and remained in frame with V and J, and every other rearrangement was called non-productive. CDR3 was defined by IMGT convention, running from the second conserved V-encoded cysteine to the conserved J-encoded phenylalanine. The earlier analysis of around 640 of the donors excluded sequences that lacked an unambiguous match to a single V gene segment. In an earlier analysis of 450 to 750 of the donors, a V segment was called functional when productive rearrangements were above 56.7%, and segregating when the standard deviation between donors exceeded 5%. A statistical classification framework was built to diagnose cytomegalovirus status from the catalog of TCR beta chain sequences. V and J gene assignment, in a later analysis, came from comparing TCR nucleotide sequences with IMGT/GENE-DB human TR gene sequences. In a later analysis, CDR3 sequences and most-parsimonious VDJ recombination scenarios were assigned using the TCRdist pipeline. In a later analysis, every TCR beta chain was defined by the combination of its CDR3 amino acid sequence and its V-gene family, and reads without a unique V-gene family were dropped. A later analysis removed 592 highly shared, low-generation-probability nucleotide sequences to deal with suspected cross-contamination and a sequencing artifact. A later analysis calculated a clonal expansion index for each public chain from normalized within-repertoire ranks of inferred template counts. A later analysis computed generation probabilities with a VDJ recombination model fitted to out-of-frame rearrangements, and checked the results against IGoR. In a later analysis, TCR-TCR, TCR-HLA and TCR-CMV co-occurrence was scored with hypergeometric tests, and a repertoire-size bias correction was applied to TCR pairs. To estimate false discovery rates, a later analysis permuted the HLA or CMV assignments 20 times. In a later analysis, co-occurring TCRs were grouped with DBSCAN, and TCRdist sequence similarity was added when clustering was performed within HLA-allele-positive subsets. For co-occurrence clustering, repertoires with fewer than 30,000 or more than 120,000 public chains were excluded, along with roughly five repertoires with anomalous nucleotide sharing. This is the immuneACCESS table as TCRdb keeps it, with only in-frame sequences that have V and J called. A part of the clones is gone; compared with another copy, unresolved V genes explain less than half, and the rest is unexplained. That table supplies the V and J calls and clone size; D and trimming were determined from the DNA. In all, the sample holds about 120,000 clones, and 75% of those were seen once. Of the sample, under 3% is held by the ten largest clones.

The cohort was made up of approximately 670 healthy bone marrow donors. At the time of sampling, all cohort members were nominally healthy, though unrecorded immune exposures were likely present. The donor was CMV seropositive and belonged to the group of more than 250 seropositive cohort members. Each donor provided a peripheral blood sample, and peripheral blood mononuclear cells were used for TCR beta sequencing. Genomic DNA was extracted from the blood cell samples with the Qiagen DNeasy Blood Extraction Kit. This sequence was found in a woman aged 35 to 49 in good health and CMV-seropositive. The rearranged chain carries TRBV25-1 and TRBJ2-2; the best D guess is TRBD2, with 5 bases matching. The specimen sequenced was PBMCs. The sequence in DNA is TGTGCCAGCAGTGGGGGAGCGGGGGAGCTGTTTTTT. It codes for CASSGGAGELFF.